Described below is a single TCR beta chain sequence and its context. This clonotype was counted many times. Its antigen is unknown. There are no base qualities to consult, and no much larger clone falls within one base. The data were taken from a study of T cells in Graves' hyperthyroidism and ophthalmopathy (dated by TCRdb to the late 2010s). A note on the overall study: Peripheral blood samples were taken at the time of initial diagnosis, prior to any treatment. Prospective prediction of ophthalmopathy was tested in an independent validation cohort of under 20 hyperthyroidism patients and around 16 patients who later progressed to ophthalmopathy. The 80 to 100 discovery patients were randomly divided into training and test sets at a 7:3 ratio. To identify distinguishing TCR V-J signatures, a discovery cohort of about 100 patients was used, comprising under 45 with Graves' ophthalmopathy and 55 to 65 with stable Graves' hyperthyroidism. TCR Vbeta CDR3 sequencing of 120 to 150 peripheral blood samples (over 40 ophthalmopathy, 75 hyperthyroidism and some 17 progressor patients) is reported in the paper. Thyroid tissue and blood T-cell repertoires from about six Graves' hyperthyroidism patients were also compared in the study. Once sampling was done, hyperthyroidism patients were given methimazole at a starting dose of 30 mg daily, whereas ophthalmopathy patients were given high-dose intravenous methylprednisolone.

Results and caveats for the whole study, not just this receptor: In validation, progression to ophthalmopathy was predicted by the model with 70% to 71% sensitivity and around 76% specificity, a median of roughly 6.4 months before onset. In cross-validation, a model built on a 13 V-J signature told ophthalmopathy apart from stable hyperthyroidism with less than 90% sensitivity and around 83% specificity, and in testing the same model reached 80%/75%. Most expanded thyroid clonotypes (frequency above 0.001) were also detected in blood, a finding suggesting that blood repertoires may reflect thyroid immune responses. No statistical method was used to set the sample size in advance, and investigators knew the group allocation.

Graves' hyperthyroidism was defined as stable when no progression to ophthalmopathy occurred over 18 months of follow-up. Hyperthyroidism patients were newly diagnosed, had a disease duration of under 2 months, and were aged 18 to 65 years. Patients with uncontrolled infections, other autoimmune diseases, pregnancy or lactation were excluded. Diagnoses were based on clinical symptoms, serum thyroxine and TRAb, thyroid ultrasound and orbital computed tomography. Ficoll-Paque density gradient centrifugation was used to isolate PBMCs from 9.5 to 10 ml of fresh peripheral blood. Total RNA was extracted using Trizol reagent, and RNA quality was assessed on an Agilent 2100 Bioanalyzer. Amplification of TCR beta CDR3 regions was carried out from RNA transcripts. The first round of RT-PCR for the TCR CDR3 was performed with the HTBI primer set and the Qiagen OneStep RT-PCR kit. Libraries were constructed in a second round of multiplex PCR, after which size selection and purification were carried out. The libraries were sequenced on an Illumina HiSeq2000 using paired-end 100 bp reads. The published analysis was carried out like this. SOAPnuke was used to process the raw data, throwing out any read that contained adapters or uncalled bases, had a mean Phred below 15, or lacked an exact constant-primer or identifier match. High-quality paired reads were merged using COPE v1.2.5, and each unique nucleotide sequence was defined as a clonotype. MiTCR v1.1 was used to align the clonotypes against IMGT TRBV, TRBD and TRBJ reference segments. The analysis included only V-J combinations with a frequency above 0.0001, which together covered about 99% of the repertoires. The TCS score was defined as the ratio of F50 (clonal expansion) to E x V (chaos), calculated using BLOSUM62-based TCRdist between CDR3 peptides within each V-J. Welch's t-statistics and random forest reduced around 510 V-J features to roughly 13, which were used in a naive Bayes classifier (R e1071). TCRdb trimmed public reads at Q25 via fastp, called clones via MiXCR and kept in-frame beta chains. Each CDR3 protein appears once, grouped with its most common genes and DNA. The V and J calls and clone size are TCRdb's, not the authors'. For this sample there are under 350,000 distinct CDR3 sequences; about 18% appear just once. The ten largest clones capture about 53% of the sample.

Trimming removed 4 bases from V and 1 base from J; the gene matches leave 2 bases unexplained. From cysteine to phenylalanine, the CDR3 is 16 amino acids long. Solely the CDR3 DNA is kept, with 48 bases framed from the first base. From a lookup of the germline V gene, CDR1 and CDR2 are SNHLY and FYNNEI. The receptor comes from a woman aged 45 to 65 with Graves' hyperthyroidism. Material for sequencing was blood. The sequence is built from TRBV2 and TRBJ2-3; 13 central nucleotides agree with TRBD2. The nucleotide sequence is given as TGTGCCAGCAGTGCAGGACTAGCGGGAGGCACAGATACGCAGTATTTT. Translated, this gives CASSAGLAGGTDTQYF.